The next 23 T cell receptor beta chains were all read from a single sample in a study of tumor and adjacent non-tumor tissue in lung cancer. RNA was extracted from bulk tissue without any cell sorting. A modified ARM-PCR protocol with three rounds of nested PCR amplified TCRbeta. MiXCR was run by TCRdb on the multiplex PCR reads, yielding one entry per CDR3 protein. Seen here are 100,000 to 150,000 distinct CDR3 sequences, roughly 64% observed once, and the top ten hold roughly 13%. Sample: lung tumor tissue. The receptor source for this set is a young man with non-small cell lung cancer.

This clonotype was seen a handful of times. J is TRBJ1-3 and V is TRBV7-2, with D uncertain. The CDR3 length is 15 residues. The germline gives CDR1 SGHTA, CDR2 FQGNSA. V lost 4 bases, J lost 2 bases, and 12 bases lay in between. CDR3 DNA sequence: TGTGCCAGCAGCTCGACCCGAGGAGCTGGAAACACCATATATTTT. It yields the protein CASSSTRGAGNTIYF.

V usage is TRBV4-2 and J usage is TRBJ1-1; D not resolved. Germline V lookup: CDR1 LGHNA, CDR2 YNFKEQ. V was shortened by 5 bases and J by 1 base, with 8 bases between the two germline ends. The CDR3 totals 13 residues. Written as DNA, the CDR3 is TGTGCCAGCAGCGCAGTGACGAACACTGAAGCTTTCTTT. Its translation: CASSAVTNTEAFF.

This chain uses TRBV5-4 with TRBJ1-2, with 8 bases matching TRBD1. The CDR3 is made up of 13 amino acids. V gave up 6 bases and J gave up 7 bases; unmatched junction bases: 8. Looked up from germline, CDR1 is SGHNT and CDR2 is YYREEE (reference sequence). CDR3 sequence (DNA): TGTGCCAGCACTTCCGACAGGGGTCTTGGCTACACCTTC. Translation gives CASTSDRGLGYTF.

To note about this clonotype: A much larger clone lies a single base off, so this may be a read error. This chain uses TRBV20-1 with TRBJ1-1; D gene ambiguous. Germline V gene data show CDR1 as DFQATT and CDR2 as SNEGSKA (reference sequence). The CDR3 has 11 residues. V was pared by 3 bases and J by 1 base, with 3 bases between. In DNA, the CDR3 is TGCAGTGCTAGGAAGAACACTGAAGCTTTCTTT. Encoded protein: CSARKNTEAFF.

This clonotype was counted many times. The CDR3 loop is CASSYPRTDGYTF. The DNA for the CDR3 is TGTGCCAGCAGCTACCCGCGGACGGATGGCTACACCTTC. The chain has TRBV5-5 and TRBJ1-2; D is ambiguous. The CDR3 covers 13 residues. Germline CDR1 and CDR2: SGHKS and YYEKEE (reference sequence). Between the trimmed V and J ends, which lost 3 bases and 6 bases, there was a span of 12 bases.

Details on this clonotype: The junction and the germline gene differ at one end; a read error may be behind it. The V call is TRBV4-1, the J call TRBJ1-1; no clear D gene. This CDR3 is 15 amino acids long. Looked up from germline, CDR1 is MGHRA and CDR2 is YSYEKL. The CDR3 DNA sequence: TGCGCTAGCAGCCAAGGACGGGCACAGAACATTGAAGCTCTCTTT. It encodes CASSQGRAQNIEALF.

Details on this clonotype: With a much larger clone just one base away, this may be a read error. The gene calls are TRBV4-1 and TRBJ1-5; TRBD1 might be the D (5 bases). V lost 0 bases and J 7 bases, leaving 10 bases between the germline ends. The CDR3 covers 14 residues. Germline CDR1 and CDR2: MGHRA and YSYEKL. CDR3 amino acids: CASSQDSGHQPQHF. In DNA form, the CDR3 reads TGCGCCAGCAGCCAAGATTCAGGGCACCAGCCCCAGCATTTT.

As concerns this clonotype: One junction end disagrees with the germline gene, perhaps due to a read error. The chain carries TRBV29-1 and TRBJ2-7, with 8 bases matching TRBD1. The germline V gene has CDR1 SQVTM and CDR2 ANQGSEA. The CDR3 extends over 14 amino acids. The chain's CDR3 is CSVNGQGATYGQYF. CDR3 nucleotide sequence: TGCAGCGTAAATGGACAGGGTGCTACCTACGGGCAGTACTTC.

A word on this clonotype: The junction differs from germline at one of its ends, possibly a read error. V is TRBV6-5 and J is TRBJ2-7, with D hard to call. Germline loops: CDR1 MNHEY, CDR2 SVGAGI. The CDR3 totals 15 residues. The CDR3, as DNA: TGTGCCAGTAGCTTGATTCCGGGCAGTTCCTACGAGCGGTACTTC. It translates to CASSLIPGSSYERYF.

This chain joins TRBV2 and TRBJ1-2, with no clear D. V dropped 2 bases and J dropped 8 bases, with 6 bases sitting between them. The CDR3 runs to 11 residues. CDR1 is SNHLY, CDR2 FYNNEI, per germline. Here the CDR3 reads CASSEQCGYTF. The CDR3 nucleotides are TGTGCCAGCAGTGAACAGTGCGGCTACACCTTC.

The sample holds a few counts of this clonotype. It may be a read error: a sequence one base away is much more abundant. The chain recombines TRBV20-1 with TRBJ2-7; 8 bases align to TRBD2. Looked up from germline, CDR1 is DFQATT and CDR2 is SNEGSKA (reference sequence). The CDR3 spans 17 residues. The V segment lost 3 bases and the J segment 0 bases; nucleotides outside the gene matches: 13. CDR3: CSASNSGEERSSYEQYF. The CDR3 coding sequence is TGCAGTGCTAGCAATAGCGGGGAAGAAAGAAGCTCCTACGAGCAGTACTTC.

A word on this clonotype: A read error is possible here, since a much larger clone lies one base away. This sequence joins TRBV29-1 and TRBJ1-1; TRBD1 is a possible D gene (5 bases). Trimming took off 6 bases at V and 5 bases at J, with 16 bases between the two ends. This CDR3 is 13 amino acids long. Germline assignment: CDR1 SQVTM and CDR2 ANQGSEA. This chain's CDR3 is CSVGRPEGTEAFF. The CDR3 DNA is TGCAGCGTGGGGCGCCCGGAGGGGACTGAAGCTTTCTTT.

V and J are TRBV20-1 and TRBJ1-1; no firm D call. The ends were cut back, 5 bases at V and 12 bases at J, with 19 bases in the middle. Germline V gives CDR1 DFQATT, CDR2 SNEGSKA (reference sequence). This CDR3 comprises 12 residues. For the CDR3, the DNA is TGCAGTGCTCACCCGGGTGCAACCGAACCTTTCTTT. Amino acid sequence: CSAHPGATEPFF.

As to this clonotype: Its ends do not fully match the called genes, so a read error is possible. The V call is TRBV6-2 or TRBV6-3, the J call TRBJ2-7, with TRBD1 identical over 8 bases. The CDR3 length is 14 residues. Germline V lookup: CDR1 MNHEY, CDR2 SVGEGT. The CDR3 nucleotides are TGTGCCAGTAGTTACTCCAGGGGGCGTCACGAGCAGTACTTC. Translated, it gives CASSYSRGRHEQYF.

About this clonotype itself: A read error may produce the germline difference seen at one junction end. The V and J genes are TRBV6-2 or TRBV6-3 and TRBJ2-1; TRBD1 or TRBD2 may be the D gene (6 bases each). Germline assignment: CDR1 MNHEY and CDR2 SVGEGT. The CDR3 runs 21 residues. The CDR3 DNA sequence: TGTACCAGCAGTTACTCGATCGGGGGCATCGTCAGCGTGAGGGCCTTCAATGAGCAGTTCTTC. This translates into CTSSYSIGGIVSVRAFNEQFF.

There are a few counts of this clonotype. This may stem from a read error, because a much larger clone lies one nucleotide away. V usage is TRBV11-2 and J usage is TRBJ2-2; the D is unclear. V lost 7 bases, J lost 3 bases, and 12 bases lay in between. CDR1 and CDR2 from the germline V gene are SGHAT and FQNNGV. CDR3 length equals 14 residues. The DNA of the CDR3 is TGTGCCAGCACCCCGTACACTCACACCGGGGAGCTGTTTTTT. Its protein is CASTPYTHTGELFF. Full variable domain (remainder filled in from reference TRBV11-2 and TRBJ2-2): EAGVAQSPRYKIIEKRQSVAFWCNPISGHATLYWYQQILGQGPKLLIQFQNNGVVDDSQLPKDRFSAERLKGVDSTLKIQPAKLEDSAVYLCASTPYTHTGELFFGEGSRLTVL.

This clonotype was seen ten or more times. The chain employs TRBV20-1 and TRBJ1-2; no clear D. Per the germline V gene, CDR1 is DFQATT and CDR2 is SNEGSKA (reference sequence). V was cut by 1 base and J by 8 bases, with 8 bases left in between. The CDR3 spans 11 residues. This CDR3 is CSARGRTGYTF. The DNA for the CDR3 is TGCAGTGCTAGAGGGAGGACGGGCTACACCTTC.

A remark on this clonotype: Mismatch with germline at one junction end may stem from a read error. This chain joins TRBV20-1 and TRBJ2-1, with TRBD2 identical over 10 bases. In germline, CDR1 is DFQATT, CDR2 SNEGSKA (reference sequence). The CDR3 totals 15 residues. The CDR3: CSVRRRAGGIDEHFF. CDR3 in DNA: TGCAGTGTTAGACGAAGAGCGGGGGGGATCGATGAGCATTTCTTC.

This clonotype showed up just a few times. The rearrangement uses TRBV30 and TRBJ1-5; the match to TRBD1 covers 7 bases. Germline V gives CDR1 GTSNPN, CDR2 SVGIG (reference sequence). The CDR3 spans 14 residues. With V trimmed by 1 base and J by 6 bases, 6 bases remained unmatched. The CDR3 region is CAWSAGQTVQPQHF. For the CDR3, the DNA is TGTGCCTGGAGTGCGGGACAGACCGTTCAGCCCCAGCATTTT.

A note on this clonotype: The junction differs from germline at one of its ends, possibly a read error. The J gene is TRBJ2-1, the V gene TRBV11-3; D remains unclear. CDR1 and CDR2 from the germline V gene are SGHNT and YENEEA. CDR3 length: 13 amino acids. CDR3 sequence reads: CARSPTAGNEQFF. CDR3 sequence (DNA): TGTGCCAGGAGCCCCACAGCTGGCAATGAACAGTTCTTC.

Many counts were recorded for this clonotype. V and J are TRBV29-1 and TRBJ1-2; D is uncertain. The CDR3 spans 11 residues. Per the germline V gene, CDR1 is SQVTM and CDR2 is ANQGSEA. Between the trimmed V and J ends, which lost 8 bases and 3 bases, there was a span of 10 bases. The CDR3 bases are TGCAGCCACGGGGAAGACTATGGCTACACCTTC. Translation gives CSHGEDYGYTF.

J is TRBJ2-3 and V is TRBV20-1, with D possibly matching TRBD2 (5 bases). Looked up from germline, CDR1 is DFQATT and CDR2 is SNEGSKA (reference sequence). There are 13 residues in the CDR3. The V end was cut by 5 bases, the J end by 4 bases, with 13 bases between. CDR3 sequence reads: CSAREGFADTQYF. The CDR3 bases are TGCAGTGCTCGCGAGGGTTTTGCAGATACGCAGTATTTT.

In its sample, this clonotype was seen once. V is TRBV6-6 and J is TRBJ2-7; D is ambiguous. Trimming took off 4 bases at V and 4 bases at J, with 11 bases between the two ends. CDR3 length equals 13 residues. The V gene's germline CDR1 is MNHNY and CDR2 SVGAGI (reference sequence). CDR3 region: CASSLGSHYEQYF. The CDR3 coding sequence is TGTGCCAGCAGTTTGGGATCTCATTACGAGCAGTACTTC.